The clone carrying this T cell receptor beta chain was detected a few times. The data belong to a study of molecular identifiers for immune sequencing clone quantification. In germline, CDR1 is MDHEN, CDR2 SYDVKM. CDR3 length equals 14 residues. Trimming shortened V by 3 bases and J by 3 bases, and 12 bases separated the two germline ends. TCRdb processed the PCR reads anew with MiXCR; each CDR3 protein has one entry. Of 53,000 or so distinct CDR3 sequences in the sample, roughly 36% are singletons; the top ten hold around 4%. The source of this sequence is a human donor in good health. Some libraries in this study had Jurkat cell RNA spiked in. Sequencing input: naive CD8+ T cells from blood, with Jurkat cell RNA spiked in. The subset was: FACS-sorted CD8+CD4-CCR7+CD45RA+ naive T cells. The rearrangement uses TRBV28 and TRBJ2-7, with D perhaps TRBD1 (5 bases). CDR3 protein: CASSFKGYNYEQYF. DNA of the CDR3: TGTGCCAGCAGTTTTAAGGGGTATAACTACGAGCAGTACTTC.